The 27 T cell receptor beta chains presented below share a single source sample, sequenced in a study of T cell repertoires in cytomegalovirus infection. TCRdb ran MiXCR on the reads and lists one entry per CDR3 protein. This table has approximately 500,000 distinct CDR3 sequences, approximately 16% appearing once. The sample taken for sequencing was CD8+ T cells from PBMCs. The source of these receptors is a human donor in good health (CMV status not recorded). Some clones in this sample may be carry-over from other donors' samples.

V and J are TRBV5-1 and TRBJ2-3; TRBD2 matches 14 bases. The CDR3 sequence is 19 residues long. V trimming: 4 bases; J trimming: 5 bases; junction bases outside the gene matches: 15. CDR1 is SGHRS, CDR2 YFSETQ, per germline. The CDR3 region has the DNA TGCGCCAGCAGCCGTCGAAAGGGACTAGCGGGAGCCCCGGGAGATACGCAGTATTTT. It translates to CASSRRKGLAGAPGDTQYF.

This clonotype was seen ten or more times. The chain joins TRBV27 to TRBJ2-7; D may be TRBD2 (5 bases). Germline V gene sequence: CDR1 MNHEY, CDR2 SMNVEV (reference sequence). CDR3 length: 14 amino acids. The V end was cut by 3 bases, the J end by 4 bases, with 13 bases between. The CDR3 loop is CASSFGRGGYEQYF. The CDR3 nucleotides are TGTGCCAGCAGTTTTGGAAGAGGCGGGTACGAGCAGTACTTC.

Only a few counts were recorded for this clonotype. J is TRBJ1-4 and V is TRBV7-9; no clear D gene. The CDR3 spans 12 residues. Germline CDR1 and CDR2: SEHNR and FQNEAQ (reference sequence). V dropped 5 bases and J dropped 11 bases, with 12 bases sitting between them. The CDR3 bases are TGTGCCAGCAGCCCCCCCCGGACTAAACTGTTTTTT. It encodes CASSPPRTKLFF.

This clonotype was recorded many times. This chain connects TRBV5-4 to TRBJ1-1, with 10 bases fitting TRBD1. From germline, CDR1 is SGHNT and CDR2 YYREEE (reference sequence). The V gene end was trimmed by 1 base and the J gene end by 0 bases; junction bases not matched to a gene: 3. The length of the CDR3 is 16 residues. CDR3 sequence (DNA): TGTGCCAGCAGCTTGCCGGGACAGGGGATGAACACTGAAGCTTTCTTT. Translation: CASSLPGQGMNTEAFF. Looking up the rest from reference TRBV5-4 and TRBJ1-1 gives the full variable domain: ETGVTQSPTHLIKTRGQQVTLRCSSQSGHNTVSWYQQALGQGPQFIFQYYREEENGRGNFPPRFSGLQFPNYSSELNVNALELDDSALYLCASSLPGQGMNTEAFFGQGTRLTVV.

About this clonotype itself: A much larger clone lies one base from this, so it may be a read error. The gene calls are TRBV6-6 and TRBJ2-3; D is unclear. Germline CDR1 reads MNHNY; CDR2 reads SVGAGI (reference sequence). The CDR3 is 12 residues long. DNA for the CDR3: TGTGCCTGCAGCGATCCCGGAGATACGCAGTATTTT. Translation gives CACSDPGDTQYF.

This clonotype occurred many times. V gene TRBV7-9 combines with J gene TRBJ2-1; D assignment may be TRBD1 or TRBD2 (5 bases each). From germline, CDR1 is SEHNR and CDR2 FQNEAQ (reference sequence). The CDR3 spans 16 residues. V was pared by 1 base and J by 5 bases, with 15 bases between. The CDR3: CASSLVVAGDHNEQFF. In DNA, the CDR3 is TGTGCCAGCAGCTTAGTAGTAGCTGGGGACCACAATGAGCAGTTCTTC.

The table lists this clonotype with many counts. The chain combines TRBV27 with TRBJ1-1, with D possibly being TRBD1 (6 bases). This CDR3 contains 11 residues. V shed 3 bases and J shed 10 bases, with 9 bases lying between them. CDR1 and CDR2 (germline): MNHEY, SMNVEV (reference sequence). CDR3 DNA: TGTGCCAGCAGTTTCGGGGGCCGAGCTTTCTTT. It translates to CASSFGGRAFF.

This clonotype has just a few counts. The rearrangement links TRBV7-9 to TRBJ1-6, with 8 bases that match TRBD1. J was trimmed by 9 bases and V by 1 base; bases with no gene match: 11. Germline-derived CDR1 and CDR2 are SEHNR and FQNEAQ (reference sequence). This CDR3 is built from 17 residues. The CDR3 nucleotides are TGTGCCAGCAGCTTAGGAGACAGGGGCCATAGAGGTTCACCCCTCCACTTT. This translates into CASSLGDRGHRGSPLHF.

Concerning this clonotype: Without the conserved terminal phenylalanine or tryptophan, this CDR3 likely stems from a read error. The DNA is left out, because the CDR3 cannot be placed on it with certainty; the CDR3 is given as TCRdb lists it. This sequence joins TRBV7-6 and TRBJ2-1; TRBD2, the table's D call, lacks a check against the DNA. CDR1 is SGHVS and CDR2 is FNYEAQ in the germline V gene. The CDR3 numbers 18 amino acids, ends counted. The CDR3 region is CASSLLTSGNPLYNEQLL.

In this sample, this clonotype turned up a few times. The chain carries TRBV13 and TRBJ2-7; tentatively, D is TRBD1 (5 bases). This CDR3 spans 13 amino acids. Looked up from germline, CDR1 is PRHDT and CDR2 is FYEKMQ (reference sequence). V was cut by 5 bases and J by 5 bases, with 13 bases left in between. The CDR3 is CASSPGKGDEQYF. CDR3 bases: TGTGCCAGCAGCCCAGGGAAAGGGGACGAGCAGTACTTC.

V is TRBV6-5 and J is TRBJ2-1; D may correspond to TRBD1 or TRBD2 (5 bases each). This CDR3 has 13 residues. The germline V and J ends were trimmed by 5 bases and 3 bases, with 8 bases remaining between them. Germline V lookup: CDR1 MNHEY, CDR2 SVGAGI. CDR3 sequence: CASSGTFYNEQFF. For the CDR3, the DNA is TGTGCCAGCAGTGGGACCTTCTACAATGAGCAGTTCTTC.

The chain combines TRBV5-1 with TRBJ2-3; D not resolved. Germline assignment: CDR1 SGHRS and CDR2 YFSETQ. The V end was cut by 4 bases, the J end by 2 bases, with 14 bases between. The CDR3 runs to 15 residues. The CDR3 DNA is TGCGCCAGCAGCGCATACTCACTCCCCACAGATACGCAGTATTTT. It yields the protein CASSAYSLPTDTQYF.

The CDR3 spells CASSHPRQGGSYEQYF. In DNA, the CDR3 is TGTGCCAGCAGCCATCCCCGACAGGGAGGCTCCTACGAGCAGTACTTC. V is TRBV7-4 and J is TRBJ2-7; a possible D gene is TRBD1 (7 bases). V was shortened by 5 bases and J by 0 bases, with 17 bases between the two germline ends. CDR3 length: 16 residues. Germline values: CDR1 SGHVT, CDR2 SQSDAQ.

This clonotype was counted many times. This chain links TRBV7-9 with TRBJ1-6; D may be TRBD1 (6 bases). Trimming took off 5 bases at V and 6 bases at J, with 14 bases between the two ends. The germline gives CDR1 SEHNR, CDR2 FQNEAQ (reference sequence). The CDR3 contains 15 residues. Written as DNA, the CDR3 is TGTGCCAGCAGCCTAACAACAGGGATTAATTCACCCCTCCACTTT. It is translated as CASSLTTGINSPLHF.

This clonotype was seen repeatedly, ten times or more. CDR3 protein: CASSWSGSYNEQFF. CDR3 DNA: TGTGCCAGCAGTTGGAGCGGGTCCTACAATGAGCAGTTCTTC. The chain combines TRBV12-3 or TRBV12-4 with TRBJ2-1; D is perhaps TRBD2 (6 bases). This CDR3 is 14 amino acids long. V shed 4 bases and J shed 1 base, with 8 bases lying between them.

This clonotype showed up just a few times. The chain employs TRBV5-6 and TRBJ1-1; a weak D match, TRBD1 (5 bases). Looked up from germline, CDR1 is SGHDT and CDR2 is YYEEEE. V gave up 0 bases and J gave up 0 bases, with 9 bases separating them. This CDR3 spans 15 amino acids. As DNA, the CDR3 is TGTGCCAGCAGCTTGGATCCGGACATGAACACTGAAGCTTTCTTT. It codes for CASSLDPDMNTEAFF.

This clonotype was counted a few times. The chain couples TRBV2 to TRBJ2-3, with TRBD2 as a possible D gene (5 bases). The CDR3 runs 19 residues. The ends were cut back, 3 bases at V and 5 bases at J, with 27 bases in the middle. Germline CDR1 and CDR2: SNHLY and FYNNEI. In nucleotides, the CDR3 is TGTGCCAGCAGTGATCCTTCGTCCATGGAGCGGACCCTCGGAGATACGCAGTATTTT. Translation gives CASSDPSSMERTLGDTQYF.

This clonotype was recorded at least ten times. The V gene is TRBV6-2 or TRBV6-3, the J gene TRBJ2-5; tentative D call: TRBD1 (5 bases). Deletions cut 4 bases from V and 4 bases from J, with 16 bases between. The CDR3 length is 15 residues. Germline lookup yields CDR1 MNHEY and CDR2 SVGEGT. The DNA for the CDR3 is TGTGCCAGCAGTTCCCTTGACAGCTTCGGAGAGACCCAGTACTTC. As protein: CASSSLDSFGETQYF.

This clonotype was observed a few times. The chain has TRBV9 and TRBJ2-7; 7 bases are shared with TRBD2. Germline-derived CDR1 and CDR2 are SGDLS and YYNGEE. CDR3 length: 14 residues. V lost 1 base, J lost 4 bases, and 5 bases stayed unmatched. For the CDR3, the DNA is TGTGCCAGCAGCGTATCGGCGGGAGCTTACGAGCAGTACTTC. Amino acids: CASSVSAGAYEQYF.

This clonotype was seen a handful of times. The V call is TRBV28, the J call TRBJ2-1; D gene uncertain. Trimming removed 2 bases at V and 3 bases at J, with 8 bases between. This CDR3 is 14 amino acids long. Germline CDR1 and CDR2: MDHEN and SYDVKM. The CDR3 loop reads CASSLVVNYNEQFF. For the CDR3, the DNA is TGTGCCAGCAGTTTAGTAGTGAACTACAATGAGCAGTTCTTC.

This chain connects TRBV6-5 to TRBJ1-2; the D is unclear. This CDR3 region has 14 residues. V was pared by 5 bases and J by 1 base, with 11 bases between. CDR1 is MNHEY and CDR2 is SVGAGI in the germline V gene. As DNA, the CDR3 is TGTGCCAGCAGTGTAAGTCCGGATAACTATGGCTACACCTTC. This gives the protein CASSVSPDNYGYTF.

This clonotype was counted between two and nine times. J is TRBJ1-1 and V is TRBV15; unclear D gene. The CDR3 is 15 residues long. Per the germline V gene, CDR1 is LNHNV and CDR2 is YYDKDF (reference sequence). V was clipped by 1 base and J by 5 bases, with 14 bases between them. CDR3 DNA sequence: TGTGCCACCAGCAGAGTGCCGGAAGGGTATACTGAAGCTTTCTTT. Translation: CATSRVPEGYTEAFF.

In this sample, this clonotype turned up many times. The J gene is TRBJ1-1, the V gene TRBV7-9; the D is unclear. Germline loops: CDR1 SEHNR, CDR2 FQNEAQ (reference sequence). The CDR3 sequence is 16 residues long. Between the trimmed V and J ends, which lost 5 bases and 3 bases, there was a span of 19 bases. The CDR3 nucleotides are TGTGCCAGCAGCCCGACCCTTTCCCCCTTGCACACTGAAGCTTTCTTT. It encodes CASSPTLSPLHTEAFF. The full variable domain, rest sourced from reference TRBV7-9 and TRBJ1-1, is DTGVSQNPRHKITKRGQNVTFRCDPISEHNRLYWYRQTLGQGPEFLTYFQNEAQLEKSRLLSDRFSAERPKGSFSTLEIQRTEQGDSAMYLCASSPTLSPLHTEAFFGQGTRLTVV.

This clonotype was detected many times. The rearrangement links TRBV7-8 to TRBJ1-4; D gene uncertain. V was shortened by 3 bases and J by 0 bases, with 14 bases between the two germline ends. Germline V gives CDR1 SGHVS, CDR2 FQNEAQ. The CDR3 extends over 17 amino acids. CDR3 coding DNA: TGTGCCAGCAGCTTTCTTCGACAACCAGCAACTAATGAAAAACTGTTTTTT. Protein: CASSFLRQPATNEKLFF.

The chain has TRBV7-4 and TRBJ2-5, with D hard to call. Germline V gives CDR1 SGHVT, CDR2 SQSDAQ. Trimming cost V 8 bases and J 5 bases, with 12 bases left between them. The length of the CDR3 is 12 residues. The CDR3 reads CASRDVRETQYF. CDR3 coding DNA: TGTGCCAGCCGAGACGTCCGTGAGACCCAGTACTTC. Combining the CDR3 with reference TRBV7-4 and TRBJ2-5 gives the whole variable domain GAGVSQSPRYKVAKRGRDVALRCDSISGHVTLYWYRQTLGQGSEVLTYSQSDAQRDKSGRPSGRFSAERPERSVSTLKIQRTEQGDSAVYLCASRDVRETQYFGPGTRLLVL.

The sample holds one count of this clonotype. This rearrangement joins TRBV27 to TRBJ1-5; possibly TRBD1 for D (5 bases). This CDR3 region has 14 residues. Trimming took off 1 base at V and 6 bases at J, with 10 bases between the two ends. Germline V lookup: CDR1 MNHEY, CDR2 SMNVEV (reference sequence). The CDR3, as DNA: TGTGCCAGCAGTTTATTAGGGGCGGTTCAGCCCCAGCATTTT. Translation: CASSLLGAVQPQHF.

This clonotype was recorded a few times. The rearrangement joins TRBV3-1 to TRBJ2-3, with a tentative D call TRBD1 (6 bases). CDR3 length: 18 amino acids. Trimming cost V 0 bases and J 2 bases, with 18 bases left between them. Germline V CDR1 and CDR2: LGHDT, YNNKEL (reference sequence). This CDR3 is CASSQETGHRALTDTQYF. CDR3 nucleotides: TGTGCCAGCAGCCAAGAAACGGGACATCGGGCCCTCACAGATACGCAGTATTTT.